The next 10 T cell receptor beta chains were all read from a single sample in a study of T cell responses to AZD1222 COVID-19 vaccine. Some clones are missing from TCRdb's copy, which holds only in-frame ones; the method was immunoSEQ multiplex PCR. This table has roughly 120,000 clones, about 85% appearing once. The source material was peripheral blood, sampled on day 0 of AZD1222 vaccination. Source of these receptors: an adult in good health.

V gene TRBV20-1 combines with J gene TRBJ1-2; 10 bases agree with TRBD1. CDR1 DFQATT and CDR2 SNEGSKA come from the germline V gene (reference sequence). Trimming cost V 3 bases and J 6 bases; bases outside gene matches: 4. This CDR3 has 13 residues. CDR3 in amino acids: CSASRQGAHGYTF. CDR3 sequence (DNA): TGCAGTGCTAGTAGACAGGGGGCGCATGGCTACACCTTC.

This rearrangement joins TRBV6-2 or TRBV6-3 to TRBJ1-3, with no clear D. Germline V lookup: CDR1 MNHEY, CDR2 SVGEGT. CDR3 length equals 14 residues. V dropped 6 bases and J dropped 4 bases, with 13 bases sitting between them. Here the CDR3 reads CASSLSVGGNTIYF. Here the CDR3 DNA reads TGTGCCAGCAGCCTCTCAGTCGGCGGAAACACCATATATTTT.

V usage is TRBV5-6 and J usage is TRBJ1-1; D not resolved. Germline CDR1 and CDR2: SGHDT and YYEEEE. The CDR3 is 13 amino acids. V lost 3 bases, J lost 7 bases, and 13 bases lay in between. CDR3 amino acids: CASSWEAVNEAFF. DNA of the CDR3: TGTGCCAGCAGCTGGGAGGCGGTAAATGAAGCTTTCTTT.

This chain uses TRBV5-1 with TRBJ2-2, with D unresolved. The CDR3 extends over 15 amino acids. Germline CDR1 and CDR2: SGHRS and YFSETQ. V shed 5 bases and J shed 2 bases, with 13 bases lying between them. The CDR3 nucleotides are TGCGCCAGCAGAGCCACAAGCTTAAACACCGGGGAGCTGTTTTTT. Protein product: CASRATSLNTGELFF. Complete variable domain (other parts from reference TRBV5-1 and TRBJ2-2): KAGVTQTPRYLIKTRGQQVTLSCSPISGHRSVSWYQQTPGQGLQFLFEYFSETQRNKGNFPGRFSGRQFSNSRSEMNVSTLELGDSALYLCASRATSLNTGELFFGEGSRLTVL.

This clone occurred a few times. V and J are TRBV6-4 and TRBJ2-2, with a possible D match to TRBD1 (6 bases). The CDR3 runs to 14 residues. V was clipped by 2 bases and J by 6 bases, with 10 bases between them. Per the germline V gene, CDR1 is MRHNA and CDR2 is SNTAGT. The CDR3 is CASSDEQGPGELFF. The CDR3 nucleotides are TGTGCCAGCAGTGACGAACAGGGCCCCGGGGAGCTGTTTTTT.

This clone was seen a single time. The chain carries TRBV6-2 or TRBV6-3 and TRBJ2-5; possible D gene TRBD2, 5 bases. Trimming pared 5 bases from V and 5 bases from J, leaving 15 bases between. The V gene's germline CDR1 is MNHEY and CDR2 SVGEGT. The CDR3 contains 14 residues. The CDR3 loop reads CASSRAKGGETQYF. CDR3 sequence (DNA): TGTGCCAGCAGTCGCGCTAAGGGCGGGGAGACCCAGTACTTC.

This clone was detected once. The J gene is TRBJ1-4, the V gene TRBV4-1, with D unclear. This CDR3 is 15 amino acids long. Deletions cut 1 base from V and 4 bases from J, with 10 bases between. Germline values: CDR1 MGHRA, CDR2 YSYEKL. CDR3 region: CASSQGSGRNEKLFF. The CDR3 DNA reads TGCGCCAGCAGCCAAGGCTCAGGACGTAATGAAAAACTGTTTTTT.

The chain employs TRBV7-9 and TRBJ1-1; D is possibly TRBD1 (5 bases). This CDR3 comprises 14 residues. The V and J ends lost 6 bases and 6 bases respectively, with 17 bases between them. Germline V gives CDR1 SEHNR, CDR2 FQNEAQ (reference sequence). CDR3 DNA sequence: TGTGCCAGCAGATTGACAGCGACTGACCCTGAAGCTTTCTTT. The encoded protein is CASRLTATDPEAFF.

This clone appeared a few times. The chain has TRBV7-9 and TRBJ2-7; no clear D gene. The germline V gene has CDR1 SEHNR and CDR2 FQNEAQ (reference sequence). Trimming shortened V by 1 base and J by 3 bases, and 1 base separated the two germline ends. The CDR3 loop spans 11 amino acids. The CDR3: CASSLVYEQYF. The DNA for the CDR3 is TGTGCCAGCAGCTTAGTCTACGAGCAGTACTTC.

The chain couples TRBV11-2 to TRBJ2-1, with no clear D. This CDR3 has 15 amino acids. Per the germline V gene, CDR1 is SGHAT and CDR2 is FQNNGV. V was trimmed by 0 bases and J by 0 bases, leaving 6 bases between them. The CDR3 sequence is CASSLERSSYNEQFF. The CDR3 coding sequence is TGTGCCAGCAGCTTAGAGCGGAGCTCCTACAATGAGCAGTTCTTC.